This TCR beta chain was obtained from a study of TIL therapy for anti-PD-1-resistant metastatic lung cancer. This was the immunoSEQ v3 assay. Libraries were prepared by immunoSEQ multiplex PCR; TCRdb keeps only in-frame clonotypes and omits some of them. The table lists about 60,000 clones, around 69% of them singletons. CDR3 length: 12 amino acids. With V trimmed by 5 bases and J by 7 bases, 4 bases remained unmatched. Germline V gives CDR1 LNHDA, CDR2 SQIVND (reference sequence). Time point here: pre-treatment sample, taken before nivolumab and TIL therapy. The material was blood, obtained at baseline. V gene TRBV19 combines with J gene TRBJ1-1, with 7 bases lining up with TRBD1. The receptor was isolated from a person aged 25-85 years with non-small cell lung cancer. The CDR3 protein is CASSRDSNEAFF. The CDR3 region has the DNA TGTGCCAGTAGTCGGGACAGCAATGAAGCTTTCTTT.